The rows below give T cell receptor beta chains drawn from one sample of a study of radiation and T cells in renal cell carcinoma. The method was immunoSEQ multiplex PCR; TCRdb's version includes in-frame clones alone and lacks a portion of them. The data contain roughly 150,000 clones, about 91% of them seen just once; the ten biggest clones take up approximately 12%. This specimen consisted of blood, obtained from a patient whose treatment included radiotherapy and nephrectomy. These receptors came from a woman in her forties or fifties with renal cell carcinoma. The CDR3 runs from the conserved cysteine through the conserved F or W. The D gene is left open where the match is weak. Part of the rows lack a size; the others show once, few, many or a class for expanded clones.

cdr3_nt cdr3_aa v_call d_call j_call clone_size
TGTGCCAGTAGCCGGACAGTCAATTCCAAAAACATTCAGTACTTC CASSRTVNSKNIQYF TRBV19 NA TRBJ2-4 NA
TGTGCCAGTAGTACTTTGGCGGGGGGTCCCGCGGTCTACACTGAAGCTTTCTTT CASSTLAGGPAVYTEAFF TRBV19 NA TRBJ1-1 NA
TGTGCCAGCAGTTACTCCGGACTAGCTAGGGAGCAGTTCTTC CASSYSGLAREQFF TRBV6-5 TRBD2 TRBJ2-1 once
TGTGCCAGCTCACCAAGCGGGTTCGCTGAAGCTTTCTTT CASSPSGFAEAFF TRBV18 NA TRBJ1-1 NA
TGTGCCAGCAGTCCCCGACAGGGTAGCACAGATACGCAGTATTTT CASSPRQGSTDTQYF TRBV25-1 TRBD1 TRBJ2-3 NA
TGTGCCGCCTTTGAGGGGGACACCGGGGAGCTGTTTTTT CAAFEGDTGELFF TRBV6-6 NA TRBJ2-2 NA
TGTGCCAGTAGGCTAGAACTCCGGAGGAATCAGCCCCAGCATTTT CASRLELRRNQPQHF TRBV19 NA TRBJ1-5 NA
TGTGCCAGTGGGGACAGCAACACCTACGAGCAGTACTTC CASGDSNTYEQYF TRBV6-6 TRBD1 TRBJ2-7 NA
TGTGCCAGCAGTTGGACACCGAACACCGGGGAGCTGTTTTTT CASSWTPNTGELFF TRBV7-3 NA TRBJ2-2 NA
TGCGCCAGCAGACCCCCACTGGGACTAGCGGAAATGGGAGATACGCAGTATTTT CASRPPLGLAEMGDTQYF TRBV5-1 TRBD2 TRBJ2-3 once
TGTGCCAGCAGCCCTGACAGGGCAAGGAATGAAAAACTGTTTTTT CASSPDRARNEKLFF TRBV7-9 TRBD1 TRBJ1-4 NA
TGTGCCAGCAGCCAAAGGGACAGAGGGGATGAAAAACTGTTTTTT CASSQRDRGDEKLFF TRBV4-2 TRBD1 TRBJ1-4 NA
TGTGCCAGCTCACCAGCCAGGGAGAGTGAGCTGTTTTTT CASSPARESELFF TRBV18 NA TRBJ2-2 once
TGTGCCAGCAGCTTCCCCGAAGGACAGGACGGCAATCAGCCCCAGCATTTT CASSFPEGQDGNQPQHF TRBV7-3 TRBD1 TRBJ1-5 NA
TGTGCCAGCAGCTCTCGGACAGGGAACACTGAAGCTTTCTTT CASSSRTGNTEAFF TRBV6-5 TRBD1 TRBJ1-1 NA
TGTGCCATCAAACCGACAGGGGACTATGGCTACACCTTC CAIKPTGDYGYTF TRBV10-3 TRBD1 TRBJ1-2 NA
TGTGCCAGCAGCGGGACTACCTACACCGGGGAGCTGTTTTTT CASSGTTYTGELFF TRBV9 NA TRBJ2-2 NA
TGCGCCAGCGATCCGGGGGCGAACAATGAGCAGTTCTTC CASDPGANNEQFF TRBV5-1 NA TRBJ2-1 NA
TGTGCCAGTACCCGGACAGGGGAGACCAATGAGCAGTTCTTC CASTRTGETNEQFF TRBV19 TRBD1 TRBJ2-1 NA
TGTGCCAGCAGTACCCTCGACAGGGTTCCCCTCCACTTT CASSTLDRVPLHF TRBV27 TRBD1 TRBJ1-6 NA
TGTGCTAGTGGCCAGGACAGACACACCGGGGAGCTGTTTTTT CASGQDRHTGELFF TRBV12-5 NA TRBJ2-2 NA
TGTGCTAGCAGCTCGCTGACAGGGTCAGAGACCCAGTACTTC CASSSLTGSETQYF TRBV7-7 TRBD1 TRBJ2-5 NA
TGTGCCTGGAGTGTACTGCGGGGGGGCCCTTGGGGCAATGAGCAGTTCTTC CAWSVLRGGPWGNEQFF TRBV30 TRBD2 TRBJ2-1 few
TGTGCCAGCAGCTTGGGCAGGAGACCTAATGAAAAACTGTTTTTT CASSLGRRPNEKLFF TRBV5-6 NA TRBJ1-4 few
TGCGCCAGCAGCCATATCGGGACTGGAAACCGTAAATACTTC CASSHIGTGNRKYF TRBV4-1 NA TRBJ2-7 NA
TGTGCCTCGCGAGTATCGGGGGACCCCTACGAGCAGTACTTC CASRVSGDPYEQYF TRBV6-5 NA TRBJ2-7 NA
TGTGCCAGCAGTTACGGTACCTACGAGCAGTACTTC CASSYGTYEQYF TRBV6-6 NA TRBJ2-7 few
TGTGCCAGCAGCACAACGACAACGGCGGGTGGCTACACCTTC CASSTTTTAGGYTF TRBV13 NA TRBJ1-2 NA